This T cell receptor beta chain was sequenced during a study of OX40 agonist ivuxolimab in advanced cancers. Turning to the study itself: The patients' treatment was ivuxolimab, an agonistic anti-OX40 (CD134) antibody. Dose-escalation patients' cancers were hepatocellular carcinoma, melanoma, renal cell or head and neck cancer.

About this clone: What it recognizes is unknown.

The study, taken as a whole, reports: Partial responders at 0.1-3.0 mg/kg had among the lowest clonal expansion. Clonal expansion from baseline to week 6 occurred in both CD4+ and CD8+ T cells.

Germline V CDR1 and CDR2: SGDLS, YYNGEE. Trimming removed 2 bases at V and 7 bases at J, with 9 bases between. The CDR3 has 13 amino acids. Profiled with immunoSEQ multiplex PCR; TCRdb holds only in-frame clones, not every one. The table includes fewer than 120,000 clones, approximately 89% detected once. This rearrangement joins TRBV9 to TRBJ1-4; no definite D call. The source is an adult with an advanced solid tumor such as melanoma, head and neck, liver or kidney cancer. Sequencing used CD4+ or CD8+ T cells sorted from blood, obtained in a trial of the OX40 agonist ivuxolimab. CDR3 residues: CASSVPGSEKLFF. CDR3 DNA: TGTGCCAGCAGCGTTCCGGGGAGTGAAAAACTGTTTTTT.